The following is a T cell receptor beta chain sequence with its context. The authors' processing: Estimation of nucleated cell counts was performed using reference gene primer amplification. The protocol was immunoSEQ multiplex PCR, while the TCRdb copy is restricted to in-frame clones and leaves out a portion. From that table come the V and J calls and clone size; the DNA was used to work out D and trimming. The sample lists 100,000 or so clones; more than 70% were seen once. This entry is derived from a study of blood T cell repertoires in COVID-19. Study in general: From the United States, Italy and Spain came samples of acute and convalescent COVID-19. T cells, B-cell-depleted T cells, or PBMCs provided the cDNA or gDNA that served as material.

This CDR3 spans 14 amino acids. Trimming pared 4 bases from V and 1 base from J, leaving 10 bases between. From germline, CDR1 is KGHSH and CDR2 LQKENI. The sequence was obtained from a woman aged 60 to 75 in a cohort sampled during active or convalescent COVID-19. The rearrangement links TRBV18 to TRBJ1-1; D is uncertain. Sequenced input: peripheral blood. Here the CDR3 DNA reads TGTGCCAGCTCACGTGACAAGAGGAACACTGAAGCTTTCTTT. Its translation is CASSRDKRNTEAFF. Supplemented by reference TRBV18 and TRBJ1-1, the full variable domain reads NAGVMQNPRHLVRRRGQEARLRCSPMKGHSHVYWYRQLPEEGLKFMVYLQKENIIDESGMPKERFSAEFPKEGPSILRIQQVVRGDSAAYFCASSRDKRNTEAFFGQGTRLTVV.